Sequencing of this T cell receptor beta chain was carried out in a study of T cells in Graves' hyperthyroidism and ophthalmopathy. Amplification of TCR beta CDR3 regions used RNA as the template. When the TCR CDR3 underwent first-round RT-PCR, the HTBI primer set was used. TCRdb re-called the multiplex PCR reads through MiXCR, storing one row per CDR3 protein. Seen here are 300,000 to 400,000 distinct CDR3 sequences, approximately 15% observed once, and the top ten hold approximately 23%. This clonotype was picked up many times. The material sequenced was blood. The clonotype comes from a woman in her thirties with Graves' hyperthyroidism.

CDR3 in DNA: TGTGCCAGCAGTCCCGGACGCATCTCCTACAATGAGCAGTTCTTC. Protein product: CASSPGRISYNEQFF. The chain joins TRBV27 to TRBJ2-1; unclear D gene. Trimming pared 5 bases from V and 0 bases from J, leaving 11 bases between. The V gene's germline CDR1 is MNHEY and CDR2 SMNVEV (reference sequence). The CDR3 has 15 residues.